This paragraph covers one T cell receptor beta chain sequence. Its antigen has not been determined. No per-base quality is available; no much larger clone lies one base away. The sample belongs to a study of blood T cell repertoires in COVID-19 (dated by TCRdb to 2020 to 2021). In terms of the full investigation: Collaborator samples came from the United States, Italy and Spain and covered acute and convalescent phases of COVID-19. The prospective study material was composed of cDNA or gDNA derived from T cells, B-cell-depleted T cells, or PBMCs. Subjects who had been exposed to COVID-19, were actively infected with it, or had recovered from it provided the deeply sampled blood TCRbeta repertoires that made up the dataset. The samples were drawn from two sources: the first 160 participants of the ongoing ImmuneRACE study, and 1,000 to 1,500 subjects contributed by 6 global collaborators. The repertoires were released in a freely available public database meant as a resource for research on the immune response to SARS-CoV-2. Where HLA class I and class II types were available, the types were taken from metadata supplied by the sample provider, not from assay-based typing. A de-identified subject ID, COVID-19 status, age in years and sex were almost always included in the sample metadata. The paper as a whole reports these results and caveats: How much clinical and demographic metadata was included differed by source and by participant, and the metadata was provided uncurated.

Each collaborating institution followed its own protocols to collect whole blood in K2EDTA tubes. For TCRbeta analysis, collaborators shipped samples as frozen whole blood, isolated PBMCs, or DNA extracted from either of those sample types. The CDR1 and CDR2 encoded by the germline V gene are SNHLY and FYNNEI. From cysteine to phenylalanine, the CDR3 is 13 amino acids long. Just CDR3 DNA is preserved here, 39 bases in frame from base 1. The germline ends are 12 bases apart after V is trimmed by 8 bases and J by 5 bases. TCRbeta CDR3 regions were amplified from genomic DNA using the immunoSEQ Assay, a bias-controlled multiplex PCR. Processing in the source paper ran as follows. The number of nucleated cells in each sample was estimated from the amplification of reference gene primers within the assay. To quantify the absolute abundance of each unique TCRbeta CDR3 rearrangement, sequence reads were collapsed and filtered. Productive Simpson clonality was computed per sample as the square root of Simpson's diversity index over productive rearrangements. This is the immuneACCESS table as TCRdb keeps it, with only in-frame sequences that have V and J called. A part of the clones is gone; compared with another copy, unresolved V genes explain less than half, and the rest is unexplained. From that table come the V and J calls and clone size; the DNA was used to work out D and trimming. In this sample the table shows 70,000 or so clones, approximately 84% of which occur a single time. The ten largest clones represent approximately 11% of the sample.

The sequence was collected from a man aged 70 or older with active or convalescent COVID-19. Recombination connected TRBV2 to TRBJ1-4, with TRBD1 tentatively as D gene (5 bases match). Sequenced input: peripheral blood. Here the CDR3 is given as CASGPTENEKLFF. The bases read TGTGCCAGCGGGCCGACAGAAAATGAAAAACTGTTTTTT.